This T cell receptor beta chain came from a study of OX40 agonist ivuxolimab in advanced cancers. Across the whole study: The dose-escalation group included hepatocellular carcinoma, melanoma, renal cell carcinoma and head and neck cancer.

The CDR3 runs 14 residues. The germline gives CDR1 SGHTA, CDR2 FQGNSA. V lost 0 bases to trimming and J lost 2 bases, with 8 bases between them. No patient had autoimmune disease or received systemic immunosuppression. The timepoints at which blood was sampled were baseline, cycle 4 day 1, and cycle 7 day 1. Only in-frame clones appear in the TCRdb table, and some are missing; sequencing was by immunoSEQ multiplex PCR. The table shows tens of thousands of clones, with more than 85% occurring only once. This TCR was recovered from an adult with an advanced solid tumor such as melanoma, head and neck, liver or kidney cancer. Material: CD4+ or CD8+ T cells sorted from blood, obtained in a trial of the OX40 agonist ivuxolimab. The rearrangement links TRBV7-2 to TRBJ2-7; D unclear. DNA of the CDR3: TGTGCCAGCAGCTTAGCGAACTCCCCCTACGAGCAGTACTTC. Translation gives CASSLANSPYEQYF.